This passage covers 9 T cell receptor beta chains from one sample sequenced in a study of response to subunit inactivated influenza vaccine. Via MiXCR, TCRdb re-called the RT-PCR reads, giving one row per CDR3 protein. In the table there are 530,000 or so distinct CDR3 sequences, roughly 27% of which are singletons. Material: CD4+ T cells sorted from PBMCs, obtained more than 4 days after vaccination. These receptors came from a man aged 50 or older who received an inactivated influenza vaccine.

The chain recombines TRBV5-1 with TRBJ2-7; a possible D gene is TRBD1 (6 bases). Trimming stripped 3 bases from V and 2 bases from J, with 12 bases between. In germline, CDR1 is SGHRS, CDR2 YFSETQ. CDR3 size: 14 residues. CDR3 residues: CASSWGQGTYEQYF. CDR3 DNA: TGCGCCAGCAGCTGGGGGCAGGGGACCTACGAGCAGTACTTC.

This clonotype was detected only a few times. The chain recombines TRBV5-1 with TRBJ2-7; 9 bases line up with TRBD1. The germline V gene encodes CDR1 SGHRS and CDR2 YFSETQ. J gave up 3 bases and V 0 bases, and 4 bases lay outside the gene matches. CDR3 size: 15 residues. The CDR3 nucleotides read TGCGCCAGCAGCTTGGGGGACAGGGATGTCTACGAGCAGTACTTC. Translation: CASSLGDRDVYEQYF.

This clonotype was detected a few times. This chain links TRBV7-8 with TRBJ1-1; 7 bases match TRBD1. Germline trimming cut 1 base from V and 9 bases from J; bases unmatched to any gene: 8. The CDR3 is 14 residues long. Germline V gene sequence: CDR1 SGHVS, CDR2 FQNEAQ. CDR3 nucleotides: TGTGCCAGCAGCTTAGAAGGGGGCTATAGGAAAGCTTTCTTT. Protein product: CASSLEGGYRKAFF. The full variable domain, its missing parts supplied by reference TRBV7-8 and TRBJ1-1, is GAGVSQSPRYKVAKRGQDVALRCDPISGHVSLFWYQQALGQGPEFLTYFQNEAQLDKSGLPSDRFFAERPEGSVSTLKIQRTQQEDSAVYLCASSLEGGYRKAFFGQGTRLTVV.

The genes are TRBV28 and TRBJ2-5, with a possible D match to TRBD2 (6 bases). Germline-derived CDR1 and CDR2 are MDHEN and SYDVKM. The CDR3 contains 16 residues. Trimming removed 1 base at V and 5 bases at J, with 17 bases between. Here the CDR3 reads CASSLFEEGPGETQYF. In DNA form, the CDR3 reads TGTGCCAGCAGTTTATTTGAGGAGGGACCGGGGGAGACCCAGTACTTC.

The chain is built from TRBV7-9 and TRBJ2-1; unclear D gene. Germline CDR1 reads SEHNR; CDR2 reads FQNEAQ (reference sequence). The V end lost 0 bases, the J end lost 6 bases, and 9 bases lay between the germline ends. This CDR3 is built from 14 residues. The CDR3 DNA is TGTGCCAGCAGCTTAGCCCTTTCCCCCAATGAGCAGTTCTTC. Translating it yields CASSLALSPNEQFF.

This CDR3 is CASSLDGWGLENTGELFF. The DNA of the CDR3 is TGTGCCAGCAGCTTAGATGGTTGGGGACTAGAGAACACCGGGGAGCTGTTTTTT. The chain joins TRBV11-2 to TRBJ2-2; 8 bases match TRBD2. Trimming cost V 0 bases and J 1 base; bases outside gene matches: 7. CDR3 length equals 18 residues. Germline CDR1 is SGHAT and CDR2 is FQNNGV.

J is TRBJ2-3 and V is TRBV4-1; 11 bases are a match to TRBD2. Germline V CDR1 and CDR2: MGHRA, YSYEKL. CDR3 length equals 15 residues. With V trimmed by 4 bases and J by 4 bases, 4 bases remained unmatched. The CDR3 here is CASSRLAGRADTQYF. CDR3 coding DNA: TGCGCCAGCAGCCGACTAGCGGGGCGGGCAGATACGCAGTATTTT.

V usage is TRBV30 and J usage is TRBJ1-4; D remains ambiguous. Trimming cost V 0 bases and J 7 bases, with 9 bases left between them. Germline CDR1 GTSNPN, CDR2 SVGIG (reference sequence). This CDR3 has 13 residues. The CDR3 region is CAWSVARREKLFF. Here the CDR3 DNA reads TGTGCCTGGAGTGTAGCACGTCGTGAAAAACTGTTTTTT.

The rearrangement joins TRBV5-1 to TRBJ1-5; tentatively, D is TRBD1 (6 bases). Trimming stripped 3 bases from V and 2 bases from J, with 15 bases between. In germline, CDR1 is SGHRS, CDR2 YFSETQ. This CDR3 spans 16 amino acids. CDR3 in amino acids: CASSSSNREGNQPQHF. The CDR3 DNA is TGCGCCAGCAGCTCATCTAACAGGGAGGGCAATCAGCCCCAGCATTTT.